This TCR beta chain was documented in a study of regulatory T cells in long-lasting Graves disease. Study as a whole: The study enrolled newly diagnosed Graves' patients on antithyroid drugs under 3 months.

Sample time point: newly diagnosed GD, antithyroid drugs for less than 3 months. From RNA extracted from PBMCs, the TCR library was made. Arm-PCR of CDR3 regions and iRepertoire HTBI primers were used to build TCR beta libraries. MiXCR, run by TCRdb on the multiplex PCR reads, gives a single entry per CDR3 protein. The data hold over 400,000 distinct CDR3 sequences, with less than 15% observed a single time. This clonotype was counted between two and nine times. The antigen is unknown. Germline loops: CDR1 MNHEY, CDR2 SMNVEV (reference sequence). This CDR3 has 14 residues. Trimming removed 8 bases at V and 1 base at J, with 11 bases between. Study-level points and caveats: Favored usage of TRBV28, TRBJ1-2 and TRBJ2-5 was recorded in persistent disease. New patients shared around 1,000 public clonotypes, and persistent patients shared more, with under 3,000.

These data were also filed under a second study, of T cells in Graves' hyperthyroidism and ophthalmopathy.

The sample was peripheral blood mononuclear cells (PBMCs), taken at new diagnosis, from a patient treated with antithyroid drugs. The TCR sequence derives from a woman in her forties or fifties with Graves disease. This chain links TRBV27 with TRBJ2-2; D is ambiguous. The CDR3 DNA is TGTGCCAGCCGCCCTCCCAAGAACACCGGGGAGCTGTTTTTT. Amino acids: CASRPPKNTGELFF.